This T cell receptor (beta chain) was sequenced during a study of regulatory T cells in long-lasting Graves disease (dated by TCRdb to the early 2020s). Turning to the overall study: Patients with newly diagnosed Graves' disease had been on antithyroid drugs for under 3 months. The study was registered as a clinical trial and conducted in China. Peripheral blood TCR sequencing and RNA sequencing compared persistent Graves' disease patients with newly diagnosed Graves' disease patients. A total of around 35 samples underwent TCR sequencing: around 13 from persistent and roughly 20 from newly diagnosed Graves' disease patients. What the authors observed across the whole study: Compared with newly diagnosed patients, persistent Graves' disease patients had lower TCR Shannon entropy and fewer highly expanded clones, which suggests clonal expansion. Only peripheral blood was studied, because thyroid tissue, the primary lesion, was inaccessible. The authors acknowledged the small sample size as a limitation that may reduce accuracy. Preferential use of TRBV28, TRBJ1-2 and TRBJ2-5 was observed in persistent disease, whereas TRBV20-1 and TRBJ2-1 were favored in newly diagnosed disease. Sequencing and analysis were restricted to the TCR beta chain. Patients with persistent disease shared more public clonotypes (around 2,500) than newly diagnosed patients did (approximately 970).

In its sample, this clonotype was seen many times. What this receptor recognizes is not known. There are no base qualities to consult, and no much larger clone falls within one base. The time point label corresponds to: newly diagnosed GD, antithyroid drugs for less than 3 months. For both TCR sequencing and RNA sequencing, RNA was extracted from PBMCs in TRIzol. The diagnosis of Graves' disease was made according to American Thyroid Association guidelines. Patients were recruited from an endocrinology department in Xi'an, China. From each patient, about 9.7 milliliters of peripheral blood was collected into an EDTA anticoagulant tube. Ficoll Paque Plus density gradient separation was used to isolate PBMCs, and no further T cell sorting was performed. RNA quality was checked with an Agilent 2100 Bioanalyzer and agarose gel, and concentration with a NanoDrop 2000. The CDR3 runs 11 residues from the cysteine to the phenylalanine. The entry retains the CDR3 DNA only, 33 bases that are in frame from base 1. CDR1 and CDR2, per the germline V gene, are LGHNT and FRNRAP.

To prepare the library, multiplex PCR was applied. TCRdb lists the instrument as Illumina HiSeq 4000. To build TCR beta libraries, CDR3 regions were amplified by Arm-PCR using iRepertoire HTBI primers. Before sequencing, the PCR products underwent gel purification. In the paper's pipeline: Across samples, 60 to 70 TRBV and 13 to 15 TRBJ segments were identified and used for gene usage analysis of CDR3 amino acid clonotypes. COPE and FqMerger were used to merge the filtered high-quality paired reads into contigs. Contigs were aligned with BLAST to IMGT TRBV, TRBD and TRBJ reference genes, and CDR3 was defined per IMGT. Any clonotype with a frequency above 0.1% was classified as a highly expanded clone. Repertoire diversity was measured by Shannon entropy, and V-J evenness by the Gini coefficient. A clonotype was considered public if more than one individual shared it. The raw public reads went through TCRdb reprocessing: fastp at Q25, MiXCR clone calling, in-frame beta chains kept. Rows with one shared CDR3 protein collapse into an entry with the most common genes and DNA. It is TCRdb's table, rather than the study itself, that gives the V and J calls and clone size. Present in this sample are about 530,000 distinct CDR3 sequences, around 15% of which were seen just once. Of the sample, 25% falls within the top ten clones.

A further study also used this sample, focusing on T cells in Graves' hyperthyroidism and ophthalmopathy. From that second study: Graves' hyperthyroidism was defined as stable when no progression to ophthalmopathy occurred over 18 months of follow-up. The hyperthyroidism patients were between 18 and 65 years old and newly diagnosed, with a disease duration of less than 2 months. The study excluded patients with uncontrolled infections, other autoimmune diseases, pregnancy or lactation. Diagnoses were based on clinical symptoms, serum thyroxine and TRAb, thyroid ultrasound and orbital computed tomography. The first round of RT-PCR for the TCR CDR3 was performed with the HTBI primer set and the Qiagen OneStep RT-PCR kit. Blood samples also contained most of the expanded thyroid clonotypes (frequency above 0.001), which suggests that blood repertoires may reflect thyroid immune responses. In cross-validation, a model built on a 13 V-J signature told ophthalmopathy apart from stable hyperthyroidism with roughly 87% sensitivity and 81% to 82% specificity, and in testing the same model reached 80%/75%. In validation, progression to ophthalmopathy was predicted by the model with 70.59% sensitivity and roughly 72% specificity, a median of approximately 6.5 months before onset. To identify TCR V-J signatures that set the groups apart, the researchers used a discovery cohort of about a hundred patients, made up of roughly 40 with Graves' ophthalmopathy and some 56 with stable Graves' hyperthyroidism. Whether ophthalmopathy could be predicted prospectively was tested in an independent validation cohort made up of about 20 hyperthyroidism patients plus 17 patients who later progressed to ophthalmopathy. The 90 or so discovery patients were randomly split 7:3 into training and test sets. The study also compared thyroid tissue and blood T-cell repertoires from more than 5 Graves' hyperthyroidism patients. Following sampling, methimazole starting at 30 mg daily was given to hyperthyroidism patients, and high-dose intravenous methylprednisolone was given to ophthalmopathy patients. Libraries were constructed in a second round of multiplex PCR, after which size selection and purification were performed. Sequencing of the libraries was done on an Illumina HiSeq2000 using paired-end 100 bp reads. SOAPnuke was used to process the raw data, with reads discarded if the reads contained adapters or uncalled bases, had a mean Phred below 15, or lacked an exact constant-primer or identifier match. High-quality paired reads were merged using COPE v1.2.5, and each unique nucleotide sequence was defined as a clonotype. MiTCR v1.1 was used to align clonotypes to the IMGT TRBV, TRBD and TRBJ reference segments. The analysis was restricted to V-J combinations with a frequency above 0.0001, which together covered just over 98% of the repertoires. The TCS score was defined as the ratio of F50 (clonal expansion) to E x V (chaos), calculated using BLOSUM62-based TCRdist between CDR3 peptides within each V-J. Welch's t-statistics and random forest reduced 450 to 600 V-J features to 10 to 15, which were used in a naive Bayes classifier (R e1071). Sample size was not statistically predetermined, and blinding of investigators to group allocation was not performed. The paper describes TCR Vbeta CDR3 sequencing of 120 to 150 peripheral blood samples, made up of under 50 ophthalmopathy patients, around 73 hyperthyroidism patients and roughly 17 progressor patients.

Sample: peripheral blood mononuclear cells (PBMCs), taken at new diagnosis, from a patient treated with antithyroid drugs. Recombination connected TRBV12-5 to TRBJ2-5, with TRBD1 perhaps the D gene, on 6 matching bases. This TCR derives from a woman aged 35-60 years with Graves disease. Donor details come from another sample of the same person, matched by shared clones. The bases read TGTGCAACAGGGTTTAAGGAGACCCAGTACTTC. Its protein reads: CATGFKETQYF. Reference TRBV12-5 and TRBJ2-5 genes cover what lies past the CDR3, so the full variable domain is DARVTQTPRHKVTEMGQEVTMRCQPILGHNTVFWYRQTMMQGLELLAYFRNRAPLDDSGMPKDRFSAEMPDATLATLKIQPSEPRDSAVYFCATGFKETQYFGPGTRLLVL.